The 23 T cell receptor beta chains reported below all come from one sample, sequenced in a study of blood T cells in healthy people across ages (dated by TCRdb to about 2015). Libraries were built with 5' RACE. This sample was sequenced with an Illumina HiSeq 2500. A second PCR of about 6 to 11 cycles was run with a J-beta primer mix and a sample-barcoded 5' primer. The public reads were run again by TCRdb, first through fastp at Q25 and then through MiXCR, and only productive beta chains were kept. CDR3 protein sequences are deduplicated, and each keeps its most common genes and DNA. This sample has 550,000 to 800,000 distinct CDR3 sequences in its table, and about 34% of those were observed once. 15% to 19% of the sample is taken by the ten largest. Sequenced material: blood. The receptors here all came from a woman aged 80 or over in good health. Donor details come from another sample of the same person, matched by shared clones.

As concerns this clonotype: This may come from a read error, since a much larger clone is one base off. CDR3 bases: TGTGCCAGCAGTTACGGGCCAGCCAATGAGCGGTACTTC. Translated: CASSYGPANERYF. This chain uses TRBV6-2 or TRBV6-3 with TRBJ2-5; no reliable D call. Germline V gene data show CDR1 as MNHEY and CDR2 as SVGEGT. The germline V and J ends were trimmed by 2 bases and 13 bases, with 17 bases remaining between them. The CDR3 spans 13 residues.

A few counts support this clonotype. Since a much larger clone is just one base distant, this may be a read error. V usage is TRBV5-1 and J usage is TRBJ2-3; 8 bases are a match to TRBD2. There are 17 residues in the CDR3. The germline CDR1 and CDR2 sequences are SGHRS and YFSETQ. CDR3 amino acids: CARSLALRGVSTDTQYF. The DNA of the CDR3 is TGCGCCCGCAGCTTGGCGTTGCGGGGGGTCTCCACAGATACGCAGTATTTT.

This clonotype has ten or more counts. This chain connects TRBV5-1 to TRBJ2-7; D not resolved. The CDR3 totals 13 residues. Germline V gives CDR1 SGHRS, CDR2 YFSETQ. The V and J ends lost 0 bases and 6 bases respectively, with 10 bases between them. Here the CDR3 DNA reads TGCGCCAGCAGCTTGGCCGCCGAAACCGAGCAGTACTTC. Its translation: CASSLAAETEQYF.

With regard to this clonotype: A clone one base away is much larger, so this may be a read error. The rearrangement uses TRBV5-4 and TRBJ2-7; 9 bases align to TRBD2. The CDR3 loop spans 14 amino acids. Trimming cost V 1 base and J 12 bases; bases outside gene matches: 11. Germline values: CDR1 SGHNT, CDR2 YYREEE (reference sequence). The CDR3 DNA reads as TGTGCCAGCAGCTTGAGCGGGGGGCCAGAGACCCGGTACTTC. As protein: CASSLSGGPETRYF.

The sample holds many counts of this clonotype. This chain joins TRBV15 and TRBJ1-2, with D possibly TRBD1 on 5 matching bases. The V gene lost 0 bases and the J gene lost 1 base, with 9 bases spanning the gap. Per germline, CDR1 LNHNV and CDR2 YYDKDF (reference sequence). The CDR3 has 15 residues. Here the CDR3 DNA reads TGTGCCACCAGCAGAGATATCAGGGTTAACTATGGCTACACCTTC. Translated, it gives CATSRDIRVNYGYTF.

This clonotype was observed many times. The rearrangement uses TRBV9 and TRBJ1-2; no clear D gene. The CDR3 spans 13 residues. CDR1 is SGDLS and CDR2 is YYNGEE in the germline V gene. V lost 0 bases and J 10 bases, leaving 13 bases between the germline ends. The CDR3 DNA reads TGTGCCAGCAGCGTAGCTGGGAAGGGTTCCTACACCTTC. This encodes CASSVAGKGSYTF.

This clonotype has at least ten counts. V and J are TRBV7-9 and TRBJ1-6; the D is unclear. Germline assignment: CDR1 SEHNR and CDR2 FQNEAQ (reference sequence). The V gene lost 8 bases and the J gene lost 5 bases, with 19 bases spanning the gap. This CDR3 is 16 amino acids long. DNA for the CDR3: TGTGCCAGCGTATTCACCACTGGGTCTAATAATTCACCCCTCCACTTT. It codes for CASVFTTGSNNSPLHF.

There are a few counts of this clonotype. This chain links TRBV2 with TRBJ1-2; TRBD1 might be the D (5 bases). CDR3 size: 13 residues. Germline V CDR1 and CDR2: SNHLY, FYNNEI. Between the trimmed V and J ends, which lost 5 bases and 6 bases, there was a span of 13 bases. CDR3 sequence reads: CASSFQGGHGYTF. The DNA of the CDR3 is TGTGCCAGCAGTTTTCAGGGCGGGCATGGCTACACCTTC.

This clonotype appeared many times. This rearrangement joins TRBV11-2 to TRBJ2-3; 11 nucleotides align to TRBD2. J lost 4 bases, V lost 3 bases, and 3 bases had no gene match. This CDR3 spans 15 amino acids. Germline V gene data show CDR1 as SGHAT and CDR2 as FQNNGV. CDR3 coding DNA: TGTGCCAGCAGCTTTAGCGGGGGGGCGGCAGATACGCAGTATTTT. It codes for CASSFSGGAADTQYF.

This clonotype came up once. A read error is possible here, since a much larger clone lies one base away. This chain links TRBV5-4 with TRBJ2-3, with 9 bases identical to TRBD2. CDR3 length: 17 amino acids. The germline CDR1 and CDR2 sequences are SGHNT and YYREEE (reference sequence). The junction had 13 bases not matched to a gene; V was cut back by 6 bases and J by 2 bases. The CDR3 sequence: CASILSGASGVTDTQYF. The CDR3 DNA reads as TGTGCCAGCATCCTCTCGGGGGCTAGCGGGGTCACAGATACGCAGTATTTT.

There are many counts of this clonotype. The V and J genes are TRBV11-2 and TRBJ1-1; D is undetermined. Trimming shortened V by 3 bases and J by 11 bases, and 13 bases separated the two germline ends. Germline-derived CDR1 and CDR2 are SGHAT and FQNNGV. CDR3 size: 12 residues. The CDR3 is CASSFTGSQAFF. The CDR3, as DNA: TGTGCCAGCAGCTTTACGGGATCCCAGGCTTTCTTT. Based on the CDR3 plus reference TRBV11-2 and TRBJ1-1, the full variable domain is EAGVAQSPRYKIIEKRQSVAFWCNPISGHATLYWYQQILGQGPKLLIQFQNNGVVDDSQLPKDRFSAERLKGVDSTLKIQPAKLEDSAVYLCASSFTGSQAFFGQGTRLTVV.

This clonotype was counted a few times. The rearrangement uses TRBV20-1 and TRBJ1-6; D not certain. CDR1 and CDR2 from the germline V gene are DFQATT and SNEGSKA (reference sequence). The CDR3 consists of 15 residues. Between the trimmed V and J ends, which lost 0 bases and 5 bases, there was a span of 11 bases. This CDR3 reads CSARDYGRDNSPLHF. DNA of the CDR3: TGCAGTGCTAGAGATTACGGCAGAGATAATTCACCCCTCCACTTT.

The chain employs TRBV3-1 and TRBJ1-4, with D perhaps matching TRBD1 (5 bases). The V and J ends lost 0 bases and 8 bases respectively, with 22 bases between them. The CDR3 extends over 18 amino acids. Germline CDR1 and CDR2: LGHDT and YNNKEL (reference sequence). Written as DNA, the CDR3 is TGTGCCAGCAGCCAAGATCGAGGCGCCGGGGCCTACAAAGAAAAACTGTTTTTT. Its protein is CASSQDRGAGAYKEKLFF.

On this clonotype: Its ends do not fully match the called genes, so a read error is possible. The CDR3 spells CTSSPTRTSRTDTQYF. DNA for the CDR3: TGCACCAGCAGCCCAACGCGGACTAGCAGGACAGATACGCAGTATTTT. The rearrangement uses TRBV5-1 and TRBJ2-3; 8 bases line up with TRBD2. Germline V lookup: CDR1 SGHRS, CDR2 YFSETQ. The CDR3 consists of 16 residues.

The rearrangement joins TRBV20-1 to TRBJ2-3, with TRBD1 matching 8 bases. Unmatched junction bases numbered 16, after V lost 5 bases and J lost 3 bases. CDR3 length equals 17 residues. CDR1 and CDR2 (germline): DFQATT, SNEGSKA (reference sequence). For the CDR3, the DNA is TGCAGTGCTTCGAGAAGCCGCCCCAGGGGGCGTACAGATACGCAGTATTTT. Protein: CSASRSRPRGRTDTQYF.

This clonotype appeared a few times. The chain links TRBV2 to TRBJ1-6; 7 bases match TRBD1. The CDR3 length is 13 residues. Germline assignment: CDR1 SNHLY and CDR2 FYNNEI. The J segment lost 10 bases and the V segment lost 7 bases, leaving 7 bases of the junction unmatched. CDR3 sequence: CASIHRGPSPLHF. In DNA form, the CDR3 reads TGTGCCAGCATTCACAGGGGACCATCACCCCTCCACTTT.

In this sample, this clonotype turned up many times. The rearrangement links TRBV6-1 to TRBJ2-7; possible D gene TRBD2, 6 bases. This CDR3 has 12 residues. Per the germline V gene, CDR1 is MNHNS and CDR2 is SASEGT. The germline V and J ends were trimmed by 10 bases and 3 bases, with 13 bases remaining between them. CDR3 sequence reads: CATSRDFYEQYF. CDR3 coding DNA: TGTGCCACTAGTCGGGACTTCTACGAGCAGTACTTC.

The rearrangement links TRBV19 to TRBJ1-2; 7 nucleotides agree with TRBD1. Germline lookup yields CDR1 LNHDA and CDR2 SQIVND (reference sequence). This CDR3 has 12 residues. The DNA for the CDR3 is TGTGCTAGTCAAGACAGGGTCTATGGCTACACCTTC. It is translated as CASQDRVYGYTF.

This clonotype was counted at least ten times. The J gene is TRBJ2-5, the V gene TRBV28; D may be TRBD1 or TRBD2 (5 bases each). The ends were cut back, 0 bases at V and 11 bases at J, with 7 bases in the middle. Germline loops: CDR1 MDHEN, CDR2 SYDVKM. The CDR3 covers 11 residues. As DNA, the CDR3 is TGTGCCAGCAGTTTATGGGGGGAGCAGTACTTC. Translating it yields CASSLWGEQYF.

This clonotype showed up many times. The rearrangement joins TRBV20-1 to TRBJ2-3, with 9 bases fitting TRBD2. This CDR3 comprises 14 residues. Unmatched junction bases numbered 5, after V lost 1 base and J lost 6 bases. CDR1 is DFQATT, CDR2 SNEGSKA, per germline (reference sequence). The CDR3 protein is CSARGAGGFDTQYF. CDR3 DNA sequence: TGCAGTGCTAGAGGCGCGGGGGGGTTCGATACGCAGTATTTT.

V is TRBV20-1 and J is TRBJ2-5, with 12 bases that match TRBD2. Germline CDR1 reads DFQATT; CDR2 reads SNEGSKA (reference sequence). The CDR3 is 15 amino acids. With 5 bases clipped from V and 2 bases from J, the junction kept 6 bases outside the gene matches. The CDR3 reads CSALTSGRPQETQYF. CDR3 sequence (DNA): TGCAGTGCTTTAACTAGCGGGAGGCCACAAGAGACCCAGTACTTC.

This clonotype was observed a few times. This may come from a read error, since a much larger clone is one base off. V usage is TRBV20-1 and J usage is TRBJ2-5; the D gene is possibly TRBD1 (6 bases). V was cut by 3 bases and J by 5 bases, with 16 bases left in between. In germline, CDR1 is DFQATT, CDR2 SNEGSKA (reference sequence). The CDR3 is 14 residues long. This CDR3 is CSARRQGIWETQYF. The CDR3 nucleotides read TGCAGTGCTAGGCGGCAGGGGATCTGGGAGACCCAGTACTTC.

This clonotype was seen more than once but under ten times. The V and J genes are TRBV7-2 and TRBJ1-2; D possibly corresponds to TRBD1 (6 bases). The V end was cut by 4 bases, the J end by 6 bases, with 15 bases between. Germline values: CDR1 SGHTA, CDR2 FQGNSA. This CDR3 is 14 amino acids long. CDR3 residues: CASSSGTSRNGYTF. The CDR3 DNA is TGTGCCAGCAGCTCCGGGACAAGTAGAAATGGCTACACCTTC.